Here is one T cell receptor (beta chain) with its context. These data come from a study of blood T cell repertoires in COVID-19. In the study overall: From T cells, B-cell-depleted T cells, or PBMCs came the material, which was cDNA or gDNA.

TCRdb keeps only in-frame clones here, not all; method: immunoSEQ multiplex PCR. The sample yields about 160,000 clones, 75% to 85% seen once. Seattle's enrolled individuals joined amid active infection and were then monitored longitudinally. CDR1 is MGHRA, CDR2 YSYEKL, per germline. CDR3 length: 15 residues. Trimming pared 0 bases from V and 7 bases from J, leaving 13 bases between. Sequenced: peripheral blood. The genes are TRBV4-1 and TRBJ2-1, with no clear D. This clonotype was sampled from a woman aged 60-75 years with COVID-19, enrolled during active disease. The CDR3 reads CASSQDPPLWNEQFF. CDR3 bases: TGCGCCAGCAGCCAAGACCCCCCGCTATGGAATGAGCAGTTCTTC.